A single sample is the source of the 24 T cell receptor beta chains below, sequenced in a study of CD8+CD57+ T cells in acquired aplastic anemia. Genomic DNA acted as the template from which TCR beta VDJ combination and CDR3 sequence profiling were carried out. Using its own MiXCR run on the reads, TCRdb lists one record per CDR3 protein. The sample consists of fewer than 250,000 distinct CDR3 sequences, around 45% of them appearing once. Patients picked for sequencing had shown CD8+CD57+ cell expansion detected by flow cytometry. Source material: sorted CD4+, CD8+, or CD8+CD57+ T cells (not recorded which) from PBMCs. The receptors stem from a human donor with aplastic anemia.

The rearrangement joins TRBV5-1 to TRBJ1-2; tentatively, D is TRBD1 (5 bases). V was clipped by 7 bases and J by 2 bases, with 33 bases between them. Germline values: CDR1 SGHRS, CDR2 YFSETQ. The length of the CDR3 is 20 residues. The CDR3 DNA sequence: TGCGCCAGCTGGGTGCTTCATCCGGATTTCAAGTTTGGGGGAAACTATGGCTACACCTTC. Translated: CASWVLHPDFKFGGNYGYTF.

Turning to this clonotype: The missing conserved phenylalanine or tryptophan at the end of this CDR3 makes a read error likely. J is TRBJ2-5 and V is TRBV9; D ambiguous. With 3 bases removed from V and 4 bases from J, the gap between germline ends came to 13 bases. CDR1 is SGDLS, CDR2 YYNGEE, per germline. The CDR3 sequence is 14 residues long. The CDR3 protein is CASSAGRSGETQYL. The DNA for the CDR3 is TGTGCCAGCAGCGCAGGCAGAAGTGGAGAGACCCAGTACCTC.

This sequence joins TRBV7-9 and TRBJ1-1; D call uncertain. Per the germline V gene, CDR1 is SEHNR and CDR2 is FQNEAQ (reference sequence). CDR3 length: 11 amino acids. Trimming pared 3 bases from V and 7 bases from J, leaving 6 bases between. Here the CDR3 DNA reads TGTGCCAGCAGCTTTGGTCATGAAGCTTTCTTT. It codes for CASSFGHEAFF.

The rearrangement joins TRBV10-3 to TRBJ2-7; TRBD1 is a possible D gene (6 bases). This CDR3 is 14 amino acids long. Germline CDR1 is ENHRY and CDR2 is SYGVKD. V was shortened by 6 bases and J by 2 bases, with 14 bases between the two germline ends. Here the CDR3 reads CAISDKTGTYEQYF. The DNA of the CDR3 is TGTGCCATCAGCGATAAGACAGGAACCTACGAGCAGTACTTC.

The chain links TRBV7-3 to TRBJ1-6; a possible D gene is TRBD1 (5 bases). Looked up from germline, CDR1 is SGHTA and CDR2 is FQGTGA. The CDR3 consists of 15 residues. Between the trimmed V and J ends, which lost 5 bases and 8 bases, there was a span of 16 bases. Here the CDR3 DNA reads TGTGCCAGCAGCCTTCGTTCAGGGTCCGATTCACCCCTCCACTTT. It encodes CASSLRSGSDSPLHF.

This clonotype has a count of ten or more. The chain combines TRBV11-2 with TRBJ2-7; D possibly uses TRBD1 or TRBD2 (6 bases each). This CDR3 has 15 residues. CDR1 and CDR2 from the germline V gene are SGHAT and FQNNGV. Deletions cut 1 base from V and 0 bases from J, with 10 bases between. CDR3 protein: CASSLGGGGSYEQYF. CDR3 coding DNA: TGTGCCAGCAGCTTAGGTGGAGGGGGCTCCTACGAGCAGTACTTC.

V and J are TRBV20-1 and TRBJ1-1, with D unresolved. The CDR3 consists of 15 residues. Between the trimmed V and J ends, which lost 1 base and 1 base, there was a span of 13 bases. Germline-derived CDR1 and CDR2 are DFQATT and SNEGSKA (reference sequence). The CDR3 sequence is CSARARMVPNTEAFF. The CDR3 region has the DNA TGCAGTGCTAGAGCACGAATGGTTCCGAACACTGAAGCTTTCTTT.

This clonotype occurred many times. The J gene is TRBJ1-6, the V gene TRBV12-3 or TRBV12-4; TRBD1 is a possible D gene (6 bases). V was clipped by 4 bases and J by 9 bases, with 16 bases between them. The CDR3 covers 15 residues. The CDR3 reads CASSWGGAPLSPLHF. CDR3 nucleotide sequence: TGTGCCAGCAGTTGGGGGGGCGCCCCGCTTTCACCCCTCCACTTT.

This clonotype appeared many times. The chain employs TRBV20-1 and TRBJ1-6, with 11 bases aligning to TRBD1. Germline V gene data show CDR1 as DFQATT and CDR2 as SNEGSKA (reference sequence). There are 15 residues in the CDR3. V was pared by 7 bases and J by 7 bases, with 9 bases of the junction left unmatched. As DNA, the CDR3 is TGCAGTGGTCGGACAGGGGGCGCCATAAATTCACCCCTCCACTTT. Translated: CSGRTGGAINSPLHF.

There are many counts of this clonotype. With a much larger clone just one base away, this may be a read error. V usage is TRBV24-1 and J usage is TRBJ2-3; D is unresolved. The length of the CDR3 is 12 residues. Germline-derived CDR1 and CDR2 are KGHDR and SFDVKD. CDR3 sequence (DNA): TGTGCCACCAGTGATGGCACAGATACGCGGTATTTT. Translating it yields CATSDGTDTRYF.

The chain has TRBV30 and TRBJ2-1; 7 bases are a match to TRBD2. The CDR3 has 12 residues. Germline V gives CDR1 GTSNPN, CDR2 SVGIG (reference sequence). J lost 8 bases, V lost 5 bases, and 6 bases had no gene match. The CDR3 nucleotides are TGTGCCTGGGGAGCGGGATTCGATGAGCAGTTCTTC. As protein: CAWGAGFDEQFF.

The chain couples TRBV7-2 to TRBJ1-3; D remains unclear. Germline lookup yields CDR1 SGHTA and CDR2 FQGNSA. This CDR3 contains 16 residues. V lost 2 bases, J lost 4 bases, and 15 bases lay in between. CDR3 sequence: CASSLLPIFKGNTIYF. The CDR3 bases are TGTGCCAGCAGCTTACTACCCATTTTCAAGGGAAACACCATATATTTT.

This chain links TRBV25-1 with TRBJ2-3; 7 positions match TRBD2. The CDR3 runs 16 residues. The germline V gene encodes CDR1 MGHDK and CDR2 SYGVNS. Trimming took 2 bases from V and 2 from J; bases not matched to a gene: 7. This CDR3 reads CASSETGGTITDTQYF. CDR3 DNA: TGTGCCAGCAGTGAAACTGGGGGGACTATCACAGATACGCAGTATTTT.

This chain connects TRBV11-2 to TRBJ1-5; tentatively, D is TRBD1 (6 bases). The ends were cut back, 8 bases at V and 3 bases at J, with 17 bases in the middle. CDR1 and CDR2 from the germline V gene are SGHAT and FQNNGV. This CDR3 contains 15 residues. The CDR3 DNA reads TGTGCCAGCCTCGGAGGGGGGGCCGTCAATCAGCCCCAGCATTTT. Encoded protein: CASLGGGAVNQPQHF.

The chain links TRBV20-1 to TRBJ1-1; perhaps TRBD1 as D (6 bases). Germline CDR1 and CDR2: DFQATT and SNEGSKA (reference sequence). Trimming took 1 base from V and 5 from J, leaving 17 bases between them. The CDR3 consists of 15 residues. The CDR3 spells CSARGGAGARTEAFF. DNA for the CDR3: TGCAGTGCTAGAGGGGGGGCGGGGGCGAGGACTGAAGCTTTCTTT.

This chain links TRBV30 with TRBJ2-2, with a possible D match to TRBD1 (5 bases). The germline V gene has CDR1 GTSNPN and CDR2 SVGIG (reference sequence). The V end lost 2 bases, the J end lost 1 base, and 14 bases lay between the germline ends. The CDR3 loop spans 16 amino acids. CDR3: CAWSIRRQGNTGELFF. CDR3 sequence (DNA): TGTGCCTGGAGTATACGGCGGCAGGGGAACACCGGGGAGCTGTTTTTT.

The chain links TRBV29-1 to TRBJ2-7, with 7 bases matching TRBD1. This CDR3 comprises 14 residues. Germline V gives CDR1 SQVTM, CDR2 ANQGSEA. V shed 8 bases, J shed 2 bases, and the junction held 12 bases outside the gene matches. The CDR3 bases are TGCAGCTTAGCATCGTCAGGGGGAACCTACGAGCAGTACTTC. Residues: CSLASSGGTYEQYF.

The chain is built from TRBV7-9 and TRBJ2-6; 7 bases agree with TRBD1. The germline gives CDR1 SEHNR, CDR2 FQNEAQ (reference sequence). The CDR3 runs 13 residues. V was pared by 6 bases and J by 4 bases, with 0 bases of the junction left unmatched. In nucleotides, the CDR3 is TGTGCCAGCAGGGGACAGGGGGCCAACGTCCTGACTTTC. Residues: CASRGQGANVLTF.

This chain connects TRBV7-3 to TRBJ2-7, with D maybe TRBD1 (5 bases). The V end was cut by 5 bases, the J end by 3 bases, with 20 bases between. The CDR3 spans 16 residues. Germline lookup yields CDR1 SGHTA and CDR2 FQGTGA. The CDR3 sequence: CASSGRRAPAVYEQYF. The CDR3 nucleotides read TGTGCCAGCAGCGGCCGCAGGGCCCCTGCCGTCTACGAGCAGTACTTC.

The V gene is TRBV10-2, the J gene TRBJ2-7; 7 bases are shared with TRBD1. This CDR3 has 13 amino acids. Germline lookup yields CDR1 WSHSY and CDR2 SAAADI. V was clipped by 5 bases and J by 6 bases; unmatched bases: 7. The CDR3: CASSLSTGIEQYF. Written as DNA, the CDR3 is TGCGCCAGCAGTCTCTCGACAGGGATCGAGCAGTACTTC.

The chain employs TRBV20-1 and TRBJ2-2; D may be TRBD1 (6 bases). Germline CDR1 reads DFQATT; CDR2 reads SNEGSKA (reference sequence). This CDR3 spans 17 amino acids. The V gene lost 1 base and the J gene lost 0 bases, with 15 bases spanning the gap. CDR3 coding DNA: TGCAGTGCTAGAGCCTCTCTAAGGGGGACGAACACCGGGGAGCTGTTTTTT. This gives the protein CSARASLRGTNTGELFF.

This clonotype was observed many times. CDR3 bases: TGTGCCAGCAGTTTTGGGGCGGGCTACACCTTC. It specifies CASSFGAGYTF. V usage is TRBV12-3 or TRBV12-4 and J usage is TRBJ1-2; tentatively, D is TRBD1 (5 bases). The CDR3 sequence is 11 residues long. V dropped 3 bases and J dropped 8 bases, with 7 bases sitting between them.

V gene TRBV7-3 combines with J gene TRBJ2-2, with TRBD2 as a possible D gene (6 bases). The CDR3 length is 16 residues. V was clipped by 5 bases and J by 0 bases, with 13 bases between them. In germline, CDR1 is SGHTA, CDR2 FQGTGA. DNA for the CDR3: TGTGCCAGCAGCCCGGGCGGGGACGCGAACACCGGGGAGCTGTTTTTT. This codes for CASSPGGDANTGELFF.

The CDR3 region has the DNA TGTGCCAGCAGTTATAACGGGGGGGCGGGCTTTACAGATACGCAGTATTTT. It encodes CASSYNGGAGFTDTQYF. The chain combines TRBV6-5 with TRBJ2-3, with 8 positions matching TRBD2. There are 17 residues in the CDR3. In germline, CDR1 is MNHEY, CDR2 SVGAGI. J was trimmed by 3 bases and V by 3 bases; bases with no gene match: 11.